Below are 17 T cell receptor beta chains sequenced from a single sample in a study of CD4 T cells in relation to SARS-CoV-2 and coronaviruses. Before the COVID-19 pandemic, during about 2011-2019, CD4+ T cells were taken from unexposed donors. After roughly 9 days of culture, CD4+ T cells were isolated. These TCRs are of unknown antigen specificity. The data were produced by immunoSEQ multiplex PCR, yet TCRdb's version contains in-frame clones alone and is incomplete. This sample has under 25,000 clones, with 65% to 80% found just once. The sequenced sample consisted of CD4+ T cells from PBMCs, cultured in vitro. The receptor set was obtained from a human donor in good health.

The J gene is TRBJ2-3, the V gene TRBV19; 8 bases are shared with TRBD2. Germline loops: CDR1 LNHDA, CDR2 SQIVND (reference sequence). This CDR3 is 16 amino acids long. The V gene end was trimmed by 5 bases and the J gene end by 2 bases; junction bases not matched to a gene: 9. CDR3 coding DNA: TGTGCCAGTAGTGGACTGGCGGGAGGTATCACAGATACGCAGTATTTT. It encodes CASSGLAGGITDTQYF.

V gene TRBV5-1 combines with J gene TRBJ2-3; D possibly corresponds to TRBD1 (6 bases). Germline loops: CDR1 SGHRS, CDR2 YFSETQ. Trimming shortened V by 4 bases and J by 0 bases, and 15 bases separated the two germline ends. The CDR3 runs to 16 residues. The CDR3 spells CASSPTWTVSTDTQYF. CDR3 nucleotide sequence: TGCGCCAGCAGCCCCACCTGGACAGTCAGCACAGATACGCAGTATTTT. Full variable domain (rest looked up from reference TRBV5-1 and TRBJ2-3): KAGVTQTPRYLIKTRGQQVTLSCSPISGHRSVSWYQQTPGQGLQFLFEYFSETQRNKGNFPGRFSGRQFSNSRSEMNVSTLELGDSALYLCASSPTWTVSTDTQYFGPGTRLTVL.

This sequence joins TRBV2 and TRBJ1-2; no clear D. Germline CDR1 is SNHLY and CDR2 is FYNNEI. The CDR3 sequence is 13 residues long. Trimming pared 7 bases from V and 3 bases from J, leaving 12 bases between. CDR3 sequence: CASKNIDHYGYTF. The CDR3 coding sequence is TGTGCCAGCAAAAACATCGATCACTATGGCTACACCTTC.

The rearrangement joins TRBV6-6 to TRBJ1-3; 9 bases are a match to TRBD1. Looked up from germline, CDR1 is MNHNY and CDR2 is SVGAGI (reference sequence). There are 17 residues in the CDR3. Losses at the gene ends were 5 bases for V and 3 bases for J; bases not matched to a gene: 11. Here the CDR3 reads CASSPGQGNLNGNTIYF. The CDR3 nucleotides read TGTGCCAGCAGTCCGGGACAGGGAAATCTCAATGGAAACACCATATATTTT.

This chain joins TRBV6-5 and TRBJ1-2, with D perhaps TRBD1 (5 bases). The V gene lost 2 bases and the J gene lost 2 bases, with 15 bases spanning the gap. The CDR3 spans 16 residues. Germline-derived CDR1 and CDR2 are MNHEY and SVGAGI. The CDR3 protein is CASSYGDRISNYGYTF. The DNA for the CDR3 is TGTGCCAGCAGTTACGGGGACCGAATATCCAACTATGGCTACACCTTC.

This chain uses TRBV5-1 with TRBJ2-4; 10 nucleotides line up with TRBD1. The CDR3 contains 18 residues. V lost 3 bases and J lost 3; bases outside the gene matches: 12. Germline values: CDR1 SGHRS, CDR2 YFSETQ. As DNA, the CDR3 is TGCGCCAGCAGCTCCGGGACAGGGGATAATGGAGGCAAAAACATTCAGTACTTC. Translation: CASSSGTGDNGGKNIQYF.

The table lists this clone with a few counts. The chain joins TRBV6-5 to TRBJ2-7, with 8 positions matching TRBD1. The V gene end was trimmed by 6 bases and the J gene end by 2 bases; junction bases not matched to a gene: 9. Germline assignment: CDR1 MNHEY and CDR2 SVGAGI. This CDR3 region has 15 residues. CDR3 sequence: CASRRGTGATYEQYF. DNA for the CDR3: TGTGCCAGCAGGAGGGGGACAGGCGCTACCTACGAGCAGTACTTC.

This chain connects TRBV14 to TRBJ2-1, with D perhaps TRBD1 or TRBD2 (5 bases each). This CDR3 is 14 amino acids long. The V gene lost 2 bases and the J gene lost 6 bases, with 11 bases spanning the gap. Per germline, CDR1 SGHDN and CDR2 FVKESK. CDR3 DNA: TGTGCCAGCAGCCAACTCGGGGCGGGCAATGAGCAGTTCTTC. The encoded protein is CASSQLGAGNEQFF.

CDR3 sequence reads: CASSSQGGNTEAFF. The CDR3 bases are TGTGCCAGCAGTTCCCAGGGTGGGAACACTGAAGCTTTCTTT. This chain connects TRBV6-5 to TRBJ1-1; D perhaps matches TRBD1 (5 bases). CDR3 length: 14 amino acids. Germline CDR1 reads MNHEY; CDR2 reads SVGAGI. The V end was cut by 4 bases, the J end by 1 base, with 10 bases between.

This rearrangement joins TRBV5-1 to TRBJ2-7, with 8 bases lining up with TRBD2. Germline loops: CDR1 SGHRS, CDR2 YFSETQ. The trim removed 2 bases at V and 8 bases at J, leaving 3 bases unmatched. The CDR3 has 12 amino acids. The chain's CDR3 is CASSLAGAQQYF. DNA for the CDR3: TGCGCCAGCAGCTTAGCGGGAGCACAGCAGTACTTC.

The genes are TRBV29-1 and TRBJ2-5, with TRBD1 identical over 8 bases. V gave up 7 bases and J gave up 4 bases; unmatched junction bases: 8. CDR1 SQVTM and CDR2 ANQGSEA come from the germline V gene. CDR3 length: 13 amino acids. CDR3 residues: CSAGQGVGETQYF. DNA for the CDR3: TGCAGCGCCGGACAGGGTGTGGGAGAGACCCAGTACTTC.

This clone showed up just once. CDR3 sequence: CAWNEDRGQYEQYF. CDR3 bases: TGTGCCTGGAACGAGGACAGGGGACAGTACGAGCAGTACTTC. This rearrangement joins TRBV30 to TRBJ2-7, with 9 bases lining up with TRBD1. V gave up 4 bases and J gave up 4 bases; unmatched junction bases: 8. CDR1 is GTSNPN, CDR2 SVGIG, per germline (reference sequence). The CDR3 is 14 residues long.

This rearrangement joins TRBV18 to TRBJ2-5; D possibly matches TRBD1 or TRBD2 (6 bases each). Looked up from germline, CDR1 is KGHSH and CDR2 is LQKENI. The CDR3 loop spans 15 amino acids. V dropped 6 bases and J dropped 4 bases, with 18 bases sitting between them. The chain's CDR3 is CASSQLGRGGETQYF. The CDR3 DNA is TGTGCCAGCTCTCAACTGGGCAGGGGAGGAGAGACCCAGTACTTC.

In this sample, this clone turned up a few times. Other DNA sequences in the same sample also yield this CDR3. The chain joins TRBV6-1 to TRBJ1-5; tentatively, D is TRBD1 (5 bases). V was cut by 3 bases and J by 7 bases, with 13 bases left in between. Germline CDR1 reads MNHNS; CDR2 reads SASEGT. The CDR3 spans 14 residues. CDR3 bases: TGTGCCAGCAGTGACGATGGGGCTTGGCAGCCCCAGCATTTT. The encoded protein is CASSDDGAWQPQHF.

The chain couples TRBV2 to TRBJ2-2; no reliable D call. The germline V gene encodes CDR1 SNHLY and CDR2 FYNNEI. CDR3 length: 13 residues. Trimming cost V 3 bases and J 5 bases, with 7 bases left between them. The CDR3: CASSDRPTGELFF. CDR3 coding DNA: TGTGCCAGCAGTGATCGGCCTACCGGGGAGCTGTTTTTT.

The chain is built from TRBV20-1 and TRBJ2-1; 8 bases fit TRBD2. The length of the CDR3 is 16 residues. Trimming removed 3 bases from V and 3 bases from J; junction bases left unmatched: 10. Germline CDR1 DFQATT, CDR2 SNEGSKA (reference sequence). CDR3 DNA sequence: TGCAGTGCTAGTTCCCTTTCAGCGGGAGACTACAATGAGCAGTTCTTC. Amino acids: CSASSLSAGDYNEQFF.

This clone was detected a few times. The gene calls are TRBV5-1 and TRBJ1-5; a weak D match, TRBD1 (6 bases). Trimming cost V 3 bases and J 2 bases, with 12 bases left between them. This CDR3 spans 15 amino acids. Germline V gene data show CDR1 as SGHRS and CDR2 as YFSETQ. This CDR3 reads CASSSDGGGNQPQHF. CDR3 coding DNA: TGCGCCAGCAGCTCGGACGGGGGCGGCAATCAGCCCCAGCATTTT.